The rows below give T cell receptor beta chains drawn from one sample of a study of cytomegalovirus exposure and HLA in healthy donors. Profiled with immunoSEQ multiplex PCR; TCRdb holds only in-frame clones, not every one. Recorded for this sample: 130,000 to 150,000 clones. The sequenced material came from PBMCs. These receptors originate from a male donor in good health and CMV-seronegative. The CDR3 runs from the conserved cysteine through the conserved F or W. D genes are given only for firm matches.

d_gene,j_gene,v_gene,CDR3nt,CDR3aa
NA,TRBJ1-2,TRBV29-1,TGCAGCGTTGAAGTAGTTCGAGGGCAAAGCTATGGCTACACCTTC,CSVEVVRGQSYGYTF
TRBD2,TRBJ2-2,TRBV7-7,TGTGCTAGCAGCTTAGTATTGGCGGGGGCCGGGGAGCTGTTTTTT,CASSLVLAGAGELFF
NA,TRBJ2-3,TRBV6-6,TGTGCCAGCGGCTCCTCCACAGATACGCAGTATTTT,CASGSSTDTQYF
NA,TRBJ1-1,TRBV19,TGTGCCAGTAGTATAGACAGACAGAACACTGAAGCTTTCTTT,CASSIDRQNTEAFF
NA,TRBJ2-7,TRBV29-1,TGCAGCGTTGAAGGAGGAAGGTACGAGCAGTACTTC,CSVEGGRYEQYF
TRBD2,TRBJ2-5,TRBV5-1,TGCGCCAGCAGTGAGACTAGCGGGCTTCAAGAGACCCAGTACTTC,CASSETSGLQETQYF
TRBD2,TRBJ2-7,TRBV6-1,TGTGCCAGCAGTGAAGAGCGGACTAGTTTCTTCTACGAGCAGTACTTC,CASSEERTSFFYEQYF
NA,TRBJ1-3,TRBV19,TGTGCCAGTAGTATCCTCGGCTCTGGAAACACCATATATTTT,CASSILGSGNTIYF
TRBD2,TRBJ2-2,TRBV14,TGTGCCAGCAGAAAGGCTAGCGGGGCCGGGGAGCTGTTTTTT,CASRKASGAGELFF
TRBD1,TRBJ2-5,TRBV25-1,TGTGCCAGCAGTGAAGGGGACAGGGTGTACCAAGAGACCCAGTACTTC,CASSEGDRVYQETQYF
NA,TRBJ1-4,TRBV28,TGTGCCAGCAGTGGGGCTGTTGGACCAACTTACGAAAAACTGTTTTTT,CASSGAVGPTYEKLFF
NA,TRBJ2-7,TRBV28,TGTGCCAGCACCCTTGCGGGCACTCTCTACGAGCAGTACTTC,CASTLAGTLYEQYF
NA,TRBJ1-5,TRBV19,TGTGCCAGTAGTATAGACGGACTAAATCAACCCCAGCATTTT,CASSIDGLNQPQHF
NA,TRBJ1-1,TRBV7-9,TGTGCCAGCAGCTTTCCGCCCGGGAGGTCTGAAGCTTTCTTT,CASSFPPGRSEAFF
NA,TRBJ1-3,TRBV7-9,TGTGCCAGCAGCTCTCCACAGGGCCAATTCTCTGGAAACACCATATATTTT,CASSSPQGQFSGNTIYF
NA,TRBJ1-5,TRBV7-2,TGTGCCAGCAGCCCAAGGGGTGATGGTAGCAATCAGCCCCAGCATTTT,CASSPRGDGSNQPQHF
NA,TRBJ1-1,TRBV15,TGTGCCACCAGCAGAGAGGTCAGGGACACTGAAGCTTTCTTT,CATSREVRDTEAFF
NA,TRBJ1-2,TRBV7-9,TGTGCCAGCAGCTTAGCGTTAACAGAAACCTATGGCTACACCTTC,CASSLALTETYGYTF
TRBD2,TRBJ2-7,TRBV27,TGTGCCAGCAGTCCAAGACTAGCGGGTGGGACCTACGAGCAGTACTTC,CASSPRLAGGTYEQYF
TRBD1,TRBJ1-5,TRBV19,TGTGCCAGTACCGCGACAGGGGATCAGCCCCAGCATTTT,CASTATGDQPQHF
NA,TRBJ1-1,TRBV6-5,TGTGCCAGCAGTTACCGAAGGGGAACGGACACTGAAGCTTTCTTT,CASSYRRGTDTEAFF
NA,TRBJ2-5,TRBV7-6,TGTGCCAGCAGCTTAGTGGATAGCGAGGGCCAAGAGACCCAGTACTTC,CASSLVDSEGQETQYF
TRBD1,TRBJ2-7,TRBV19,TGTGCCAGCCGGGACAGGGCAACCCACGAGCAGTACTTC,CASRDRATHEQYF
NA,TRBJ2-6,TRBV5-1,TGCGCCAGCAGCTTCTCAGGGGCTGGGGCCAACGTCCTGACTTTC,CASSFSGAGANVLTF
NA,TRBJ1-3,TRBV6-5,TGTGCCAGCAGTAGACAGGAGTTTGGAAACACCATATATTTT,CASSRQEFGNTIYF